The 16 T cell receptor beta chains below were found in one sample sequenced in a study of blood T cell repertoires in COVID-19. Libraries were prepared by immunoSEQ multiplex PCR; TCRdb keeps only in-frame clonotypes and omits some of them. The sample yields some 150,000 clones, about 91% seen once. The sequencing sample was made of peripheral blood. The source of these receptors is a woman in her sixties or seventies with acute or convalescent COVID-19.

This clone occurred once. V gene TRBV5-4 combines with J gene TRBJ2-2, with 8 bases lining up with TRBD1. CDR1 and CDR2 from the germline V gene are SGHNT and YYREEE (reference sequence). With 7 bases clipped from V and 1 base from J, the junction kept 3 bases outside the gene matches. The CDR3 extends over 14 amino acids. The CDR3 sequence is CASGTGRNTGELFF. CDR3 coding DNA: TGTGCCAGCGGGACAGGAAGGAACACCGGGGAGCTGTTTTTT.

In DNA form, the CDR3 reads TGTGCCAGTAGTATCGGGACAGCCCACAACTATGGCTACACCTTC. This translates into CASSIGTAHNYGYTF. V gene TRBV19 combines with J gene TRBJ1-2, with 7 bases identical to TRBD1. There are 15 residues in the CDR3. V dropped 3 bases and J dropped 2; count of bases not matched to a gene: 6. Germline V lookup: CDR1 LNHDA, CDR2 SQIVND (reference sequence).

This chain uses TRBV7-2 with TRBJ2-1, with 12 bases aligning to TRBD2. V dropped 0 bases and J dropped 6; count of bases not matched to a gene: 9. From germline, CDR1 is SGHTA and CDR2 FQGNSA. This CDR3 comprises 18 residues. The CDR3 DNA is TGTGCCAGCAGCTTAGCGAGGGCTAGCGGGGGGGGAGGCAATGAGCAGTTCTTC. Protein sequence: CASSLARASGGGGNEQFF.

The chain employs TRBV7-9 and TRBJ2-6; no definite D call. Germline CDR1 SEHNR, CDR2 FQNEAQ (reference sequence). The CDR3 covers 19 residues. The ends were cut back, 2 bases at V and 1 base at J, with 18 bases in the middle. CDR3 sequence: CASSLPAGQGSSGANVLTF. The CDR3 nucleotides are TGTGCCAGCAGCTTACCTGCTGGGCAAGGCTCATCTGGGGCCAACGTCCTGACTTTC.

Only one count was recorded for this clone. At the DNA level, this CDR3 is encoded by other sequences in the same sample as well. The chain has TRBV7-9 and TRBJ1-4; D call uncertain. Germline loops: CDR1 SEHNR, CDR2 FQNEAQ (reference sequence). This CDR3 region has 13 residues. Trimming removed 5 bases at V and 5 bases at J, with 9 bases between. This CDR3 reads CASSLRENEKLFF. Written as DNA, the CDR3 is TGTGCCAGCAGCCTCCGGGAGAATGAAAAACTGTTTTTT.

The rearrangement uses TRBV4-2 and TRBJ2-3, with TRBD2 matching over 8 bases. Germline values: CDR1 LGHNA, CDR2 YNFKEQ. V lost 3 bases, J lost 4 bases, and 6 bases stayed unmatched. The CDR3 is 15 amino acids. The CDR3, as DNA: TGTGCCAGCAGCCAGGAGGGACTAGTTCCAGATACGCAGTATTTT. Protein sequence: CASSQEGLVPDTQYF.

The chain combines TRBV6-5 with TRBJ1-2; 8 nucleotides agree with TRBD1. The CDR3 covers 12 residues. CDR1 is MNHEY and CDR2 is SVGAGI in the germline V gene. V shed 7 bases, J shed 4 bases, and the junction held 2 bases outside the gene matches. The CDR3 DNA sequence: TGTGCCAGCAAAACAGGGGGCTATGGCTACACCTTC. Protein product: CASKTGGYGYTF.

This chain connects TRBV19 to TRBJ2-1; 10 nucleotides align to TRBD2. CDR3 length: 19 amino acids. Germline lookup yields CDR1 LNHDA and CDR2 SQIVND (reference sequence). V was pared by 5 bases and J by 0 bases, with 13 bases of the junction left unmatched. For the CDR3, the DNA is TGTGCCAGTAGTGTCCTAGCGGGGGCCCCCTCCCTCTCCTACAATGAGCAGTTCTTC. It yields the protein CASSVLAGAPSLSYNEQFF.

This clone was seen a single time. The chain employs TRBV24-1 and TRBJ2-2; 7 bases fit TRBD1. The J segment lost 4 bases and the V segment lost 10 bases, leaving 8 bases of the junction unmatched. The CDR3 totals 14 residues. The germline gives CDR1 KGHDR, CDR2 SFDVKD. CDR3 nucleotide sequence: TGTGCCACTCGTAGGGGGCAGGGCACCGGGGAGCTGTTTTTT. It is translated as CATRRGQGTGELFF.

This clone was seen more than once but under ten times. The V and J genes are TRBV9 and TRBJ1-6, with 9 nucleotides matching TRBD1. The CDR3 consists of 17 residues. The trim removed 1 base at V and 1 base at J, leaving 3 bases unmatched. CDR1 is SGDLS and CDR2 is YYNGEE in the germline V gene. CDR3 sequence (DNA): TGTGCCAGCAGCGTAAAAGGGACAGGGTCCTATAATTCACCCCTCCACTTT. Amino acids: CASSVKGTGSYNSPLHF.

The rearrangement joins TRBV6-2 or TRBV6-3 to TRBJ1-2; 7 bases line up with TRBD1. The CDR3 is 12 amino acids. The trim removed 5 bases at V and 5 bases at J, leaving 2 bases unmatched. Germline V gene data show CDR1 as MNHEY and CDR2 as SVGEGT. CDR3 sequence: CASSPQGYGYTF. CDR3 sequence (DNA): TGTGCCAGCAGTCCACAGGGGTATGGCTACACCTTC.

This chain joins TRBV6-5 and TRBJ2-7, with D unclear. In germline, CDR1 is MNHEY, CDR2 SVGAGI. The CDR3 runs 14 residues. V was trimmed by 2 bases and J by 4 bases, leaving 12 bases between them. DNA for the CDR3: TGTGCCAGCAGTTACAGTCAGGCCCATTACGAGCAGTACTTC. This gives the protein CASSYSQAHYEQYF.

The V and J genes are TRBV11-3 and TRBJ2-7; TRBD1 aligns across 10 bases. Germline lookup yields CDR1 SGHNT and CDR2 YENEEA. CDR3 length: 14 residues. With V trimmed by 2 bases and J by 6 bases, 4 bases remained unmatched. CDR3 amino acids: CASSLRGQGGEQYF. The CDR3 DNA reads TGTGCCAGCAGCTTAAGAGGACAGGGGGGCGAGCAGTACTTC.

V is TRBV29-1 and J is TRBJ2-5; D is possibly TRBD2 (5 bases). The CDR3 is 13 amino acids. The V gene lost 4 bases and the J gene lost 5 bases, with 14 bases spanning the gap. Germline V gives CDR1 SQVTM, CDR2 ANQGSEA. DNA of the CDR3: TGCAGCGTTGTGCGGGCTCCGGGGGAGACCCAGTACTTC. Translated, it gives CSVVRAPGETQYF.

The chain is built from TRBV30 and TRBJ2-1; TRBD1 might be the D (6 bases). V lost 3 bases, J lost 7 bases, and 16 bases lay in between. The CDR3 sequence is 14 residues long. The germline V gene encodes CDR1 GTSNPN and CDR2 SVGIG (reference sequence). DNA of the CDR3: TGTGCCTGGAGCGACCGACAGGTTGGGAATGAGCAGTTCTTC. This encodes CAWSDRQVGNEQFF.

This clone has just one count. As DNA, the CDR3 is TGCGCCAGCAGAGACAGGGGACCTTGGAACAATGAGCAGTTCTTC. Translation gives CASRDRGPWNNEQFF. The chain carries TRBV4-1 and TRBJ2-1; TRBD1 agrees at 8 bases. Germline CDR1 is MGHRA and CDR2 is YSYEKL. The CDR3 totals 15 residues. The V segment lost 6 bases and the J segment 5 bases; nucleotides outside the gene matches: 9.